This TCR beta chain came from a study of cytomegalovirus exposure and HLA in healthy donors (dated by TCRdb to the late 2010s). Turning to the overall study: An earlier analysis of several hundred of the donors reported 276 Gb of sequence data and 95 million to 140 million unique TCR beta sequences obtained from roughly 180 million T cells. Class I and class II HLA loci were covered by the typing at four-digit resolution. About 280 gigabases of sequencing data and tens of millions of unique TCR sequences made up an early release that covered some 640 HLA-typed donors. All discovery cohort repertoires had been generated on a single sequencing platform. Four to six DR-DQ haplotypes were handled as single units for association and clustering, since linkage in the cohort was strong. To study patterns of TCR occurrence, a later analysis re-analyzed previously published TCR beta repertoires from 550 to 800 donors and added high-resolution HLA genotyping. Genome-wide SNP genotypes for about 65% of the roughly 670 donors were used in a later genetic analysis, which treated that subset as a discovery cohort. In an earlier analysis of roughly 580 of the donors, high-throughput TCR beta sequencing was used to judge whether each TCR beta V gene segment behaved as functional or pseudogenic. To predict cytomegalovirus infection status, the study brought together high-throughput TCR immunosequencing, statistical association of individual TCRs with disease status, and machine learning. Alongside the repertoire data, information on donor age, sex, ethnicity and CMV serostatus was compiled. In the later analysis, no new phenotypic data were used to find candidate immune exposures; instead, reliance was placed on TCR beta sequences and their occurrence across donors. The number of typed donors differed by locus: about 620-630 for A, B, C, DRB1 and DQB1; roughly 510 for DQA1; roughly 600 for DPA1; and around 450 for DPB1. Along with the approximately 700-subject first cohort, a separate validation cohort of 120 different subjects was used. Across under 500 genotyped donors of the cohort, an average of about 220,000 unique TCR beta nucleotide sequences per donor were sequenced, and roughly 20% of those sequences were non-productive. Of the roughly 400 genotyped donors, 81% were placed in the genetic ancestry cluster associated with self-reported Caucasian donors. The T cell repertoires of 700 or so subjects were profiled by immunosequencing and related to cytomegalovirus serostatus. The study aimed to test whether cataloging public T cell receptors could reveal signatures of past pathogen exposure. On the study overall, not on this receptor specifically: Three of the identified cytomegalovirus-associated TCR beta chains were confirmed in vitro to be specific for cytomegalovirus antigens. According to a later analysis, parvovirus B19, influenza, CMV and Epstein-Barr virus appeared linked to several top co-occurrence clusters. The presence/absence analyses assumed that sequencing depth was roughly uniform across donors, and that assumption may not be true. A further reported finding was that TCR beta sequences accurately predicted the HLA-A and HLA-B alleles for most subjects in the first cohort. The earlier analysis of 587 of the donors excluded about 16 rarely observed V segments, including chromosome 9 orphons, because counts were too low. In both the original and validation cohorts, the classifier was reported to diagnose cytomegalovirus status with high specificity and sensitivity. Correlated functional status among segregating V segments might be attributable to linkage disequilibrium, but an unknown experimental factor could not be ruled out. At a false discovery rate of 0.05, a later analysis linked roughly 17,000 TCR beta sequences to specific HLA alleles. In a later analysis, most CMV-associated TCR beta chains were found to appear HLA-restricted, with HLA associations seemingly driven largely by CMV exposure. In a later analysis, HLA-associated TCR beta chains showed more clonal expansion and lower generation probabilities than non-associated chains that were equally common. In a later analysis, the rate of TCR association differed among HLA loci, with DRB1 alleles having the most associated TCRs and HLA-C alleles having the fewest. In an earlier analysis of approximately 590 of the donors, most TCR beta V segments were observed in productive rearrangements about 87% or about 30% of the time, broadly matching IMGT annotations. CMV serostatus was the only immune exposure information available for the cohort. The 87-base-pair reads could not distinguish some IMGT-functional V segments, including TRBV6-2 and TRBV6-3, so those segments were excluded. According to the authors, the approach could potentially be generalized to other disease states and immunological phenotypes. Across donors, most TCR sequences were observed very rarely, whereas some public TCRs were present in many individuals. An association between a missense DCLRE1C variant and V-gene and J-gene trimming of TCR beta chains was found in a later genetic analysis and replicated in an independent cohort. In this cohort, only TCR beta chains were sequenced, and detectable features were limited by the absence of alpha or paired-chain data. Strong co-occurrence of HLA alleles, especially DR and DQ, made assigning TCR associations to individual alleles difficult. A total of 150 or so TCR beta chains were listed by the study as associated with cytomegalovirus. Because some donors lacked HLA typing at each locus, the association tests relied only on the typed subset. A later genetic analysis reported fewer N-insertions in productive TCRs among donors in an Asian-associated ancestry cluster than the roughly 700-donor mean. A group of highly shared sequence variants was considered likely to be a technical artifact of the sequencing pipeline.

Libraries were prepared through the immunoSEQ multiplex PCR assay. For the multiplex PCR, a mixture combining 60 forward primers for TCR Vbeta segments and 13 reverse primers for TCR Jbeta segments was used. Amplification of the CDR3 region of rearranged TCR beta genes was performed with a multiplex PCR assay on genomic DNA. On the Illumina HiSeq System, the amplified TCR beta libraries were sequenced as 87-base-pair reads. The authors' analysis ran thus. Across the 640 or so repertoires, a later analysis counted some 80 million unique TCR beta chains, roughly 11 million of which were shared by at least two donors. A nearest-neighbor algorithm error-corrected the raw reads and collapsed the reads into unique sequences, merging closely related sequences to remove PCR and sequencing errors. To assign V, D and J gene segments, CDR3 sequences were aligned to IMGT reference sequences. Each retained sequence needed at least a six-nucleotide match to both a V gene segment and a J gene segment. A rearrangement counted as productive if the CDR3 had no stop codons and remained in frame with V and J, and every other rearrangement counted as non-productive. Following IMGT convention, CDR3 was defined as the stretch from the second conserved V-encoded cysteine to the conserved J-encoded phenylalanine. The earlier analysis of 550 to 650 of the donors excluded any sequence lacking an unambiguous match to a single V gene segment. In an earlier analysis of a few hundred of the donors, a V segment was called functional when productive rearrangements were above 56.7%, and segregating when the standard deviation between donors exceeded 5%. A statistical classification framework was developed to diagnose cytomegalovirus status using the catalog of TCR beta chain sequences. V and J gene assignment, in a later analysis, came from comparing TCR nucleotide sequences with IMGT/GENE-DB human TR gene sequences. In a later analysis, CDR3 sequences and most-parsimonious VDJ recombination scenarios were assigned using the TCRdist pipeline. In a later analysis, each TCR beta chain was defined by its CDR3 amino acid sequence together with its V-gene family, and reads lacking a unique V-gene family were excluded. A later analysis removed 500 to 650 highly shared, low-generation-probability nucleotide sequences to deal with suspected cross-contamination and a sequencing artifact. For each public chain, a later analysis derived a clonal expansion index from normalized ranks of inferred template counts within each repertoire. In a later analysis, generation probabilities were computed with a VDJ recombination model fitted to out-of-frame rearrangements, and the resulting probabilities were checked against IGoR. In a later analysis, hypergeometric tests were used to score TCR-TCR, TCR-HLA and TCR-CMV co-occurrence, with a repertoire-size bias correction applied to TCR pairs. False discovery rates were estimated in a later analysis by permuting HLA or CMV assignments 20 times. In a later analysis, co-occurring TCRs were grouped using DBSCAN, and TCRdist sequence similarity was added for clustering within HLA-allele-positive subsets. Repertoires with fewer than 30,000 or more than 120,000 public chains, plus five repertoires with anomalous nucleotide sharing, were excluded from co-occurrence clustering. TCRdb retrieved this table from immuneACCESS and kept in-frame rearrangements only. Not all clones are present; in checked studies, unresolved V genes account for under half, and no reason is known for the remainder. V and J calls and clone size come straight from that table; D and trimming were deduced from the DNA. This sample gives around 95,000 clones in total; roughly 70% of them show up just once. The biggest ten clones account for roughly 1.8% of the sample.

CDR1 and CDR2, per the germline V gene (reference sequence), are SGHNT and YYREEE. The CDR3, cysteine through phenylalanine, is 19 amino acids long. The sequence is cut down to CDR3 DNA, 57 bases in frame from base 1. Trimming leaves V shorter by 3 bases and J shorter by 1 base, with the junction holding 10 bases beyond the gene matches. The cohort consisted of 600 to 750 healthy bone marrow donors. At the time of sampling, all cohort members were nominally healthy, though unrecorded immune exposures were likely present. The donor tested CMV seronegative, placing the donor among the 350 or so seronegative members of the cohort. A peripheral blood sample was provided by each donor, and peripheral blood mononuclear cells were used for TCR beta sequencing. The Qiagen DNeasy Blood Extraction Kit was used to extract genomic DNA from the blood cell samples. A note on this clone: Which antigen it targets is not known. Qualities for individual bases were not recorded, and no much larger clone is one base off.

The sequence was obtained from a male donor in good health and CMV-seronegative. The chain was built from TRBV5-4 and TRBJ1-4, and 12 junctional nucleotides match TRBD1. The source material was PBMCs. The DNA reads TGTGCCAGCAGCTCCCCGACGGGACAGGGGGCACTAACTAATGAAAAACTGTTTTTT. Its translation reads: CASSSPTGQGALTNEKLFF.